This T cell receptor (beta chain) emerged from a study of control samples from healthy donors and cancer patients. Clones were sequenced by immunoSEQ multiplex PCR, and TCRdb holds only the in-frame ones, with some missing. This sample has tens of thousands of clones, with about 88% found just once. This sequence originates from a woman between 50 and 59 years old in good health. The sequencing input was blood.

The CDR3 loop reads CASSRIGSGANVLTF. The CDR3, as DNA: TGTGCCAGCAGTCGGATAGGATCTGGGGCCAACGTCCTGACTTTC. This sequence joins TRBV27 and TRBJ2-6; D is unresolved. CDR1 is MNHEY, CDR2 SMNVEV, per germline (reference sequence). V was shortened by 5 bases and J by 1 base, with 9 bases between the two germline ends. This CDR3 comprises 15 residues.